Each of the 27 T cell receptor beta chains below was sequenced from the same sample in a study of blood T cell repertoires in COVID-19. Profiled with immunoSEQ multiplex PCR; TCRdb holds only in-frame clones, not every one. Of roughly 80,000 clones in the sample, approximately 82% are singletons; the top ten hold roughly 9%. Material: peripheral blood. The receptors originated from a human donor in a cohort sampled during active COVID-19.

This clone was counted a few times. J is TRBJ2-7 and V is TRBV5-6, with 15 bases lining up with TRBD2. The CDR3 totals 16 residues. V trimming: 10 bases; J trimming: 0 bases; junction bases outside the gene matches: 8. Germline CDR1 reads SGHDT; CDR2 reads YYEEEE. The CDR3 loop is CARGGLAGGSSYEQYF. CDR3 nucleotide sequence: TGTGCCCGCGGGGGACTAGCGGGGGGAAGCTCCTACGAGCAGTACTTC.

This clone showed up many times. The chain links TRBV5-1 to TRBJ1-2; 10 nucleotides agree with TRBD1. The CDR3 runs 15 residues. Germline V gene data show CDR1 as SGHRS and CDR2 as YFSETQ. The V and J ends lost 0 bases and 4 bases, in that order; junction bases with no gene match: 3. The CDR3 here is CASSLGDRGAYGYTF. In DNA, the CDR3 is TGCGCCAGCAGCTTGGGGGACAGGGGAGCCTATGGCTACACCTTC.

V is TRBV11-2 and J is TRBJ1-2; 7 bases are shared with TRBD1. The germline V gene encodes CDR1 SGHAT and CDR2 FQNNGV. V trimming: 6 bases; J trimming: 6 bases; junction bases outside the gene matches: 4. The CDR3 length is 12 residues. In DNA, the CDR3 is TGTGCCAGCAGTCGTACAGGGGATGGCTACACCTTC. Its translation: CASSRTGDGYTF.

The chain employs TRBV12-3 or TRBV12-4 and TRBJ1-1; no firm D call. V was shortened by 1 base and J by 0 bases, with 3 bases between the two germline ends. This CDR3 region has 13 residues. In DNA form, the CDR3 reads TGTGCCAGCAGTTTAGGTATGAACACTGAAGCTTTCTTT. This encodes CASSLGMNTEAFF.

The rearrangement links TRBV27 to TRBJ1-1, with TRBD1 as a possible D gene (5 bases). This CDR3 has 14 amino acids. Trimming left V 6 bases short and J 0 bases short, with 11 bases between. Per germline, CDR1 MNHEY and CDR2 SMNVEV (reference sequence). CDR3 coding DNA: TGTGCCAGCAGAGTCGGGACTCTGAACACTGAAGCTTTCTTT. Amino acids: CASRVGTLNTEAFF.

The sample holds many counts of this clone. V and J are TRBV29-1 and TRBJ1-5; 7 bases agree with TRBD1. The V gene end was trimmed by 3 bases and the J gene end by 6 bases; junction bases not matched to a gene: 5. CDR3 size: 13 residues. Germline CDR1 is SQVTM and CDR2 is ANQGSEA. The CDR3 spells CSVDGAGGQPQHF. The CDR3 nucleotides read TGCAGCGTTGATGGGGCAGGGGGTCAGCCCCAGCATTTT.

This chain joins TRBV9 and TRBJ2-7, with 9 bases lining up with TRBD1. Per germline, CDR1 SGDLS and CDR2 YYNGEE. V shed 2 bases, J shed 6 bases, and the junction held 9 bases outside the gene matches. The CDR3 loop spans 15 amino acids. Written as DNA, the CDR3 is TGTGCCAGCAGCGTTCAAGACAGGGGGTTGAGCGAGCAGTACTTC. Translating gives CASSVQDRGLSEQYF. The full variable domain, rest sourced from reference TRBV9 and TRBJ2-7, is DSGVTQTPKHLITATGQRVTLRCSPRSGDLSVYWYQQSLDQGLQFLIQYYNGEERAKGNILERFSAQQFPDLHSELNLSSLELGDSALYFCASSVQDRGLSEQYFGPGTRLTVT.

This rearrangement joins TRBV7-2 to TRBJ2-7; 8 bases line up with TRBD2. The CDR3 has 13 residues. Germline CDR1 SGHTA, CDR2 FQGNSA. The V gene end was trimmed by 5 bases and the J gene end by 12 bases; junction bases not matched to a gene: 12. The CDR3 reads CASSPGGTSEGYF. In nucleotides, the CDR3 is TGTGCCAGCAGCCCGGGGGGGACTTCTGAGGGGTACTTC.

This clone was seen only a few times. The chain is built from TRBV29-1 and TRBJ2-2, with 8 nucleotides matching TRBD1. The CDR3 spans 14 residues. V was clipped by 4 bases and J by 1 base; unmatched bases: 2. In germline, CDR1 is SQVTM, CDR2 ANQGSEA. CDR3 sequence (DNA): TGCAGCGTTGCAGGACAGGGGAACACCGGGGAGCTGTTTTTT. Residues: CSVAGQGNTGELFF.

The chain combines TRBV5-6 with TRBJ2-1, with 13 bases fitting TRBD2. This CDR3 contains 15 residues. Per germline, CDR1 SGHDT and CDR2 YYEEEE. Trimming took 4 bases from V and 9 from J; bases not matched to a gene: 7. CDR3 amino acids: CASSRRLAGGLEQFF. The CDR3 nucleotides are TGTGCCAGCAGCCGCAGACTAGCGGGAGGACTTGAGCAGTTCTTC.

The chain recombines TRBV7-9 with TRBJ2-2; 10 bases align to TRBD2. Germline values: CDR1 SEHNR, CDR2 FQNEAQ (reference sequence). This CDR3 is built from 15 residues. Trimming took 0 bases from V and 5 from J; bases not matched to a gene: 0. This CDR3 reads CASSLAAGGTGELFF. CDR3 coding DNA: TGTGCCAGCAGCTTAGCAGCGGGAGGGACCGGGGAGCTGTTTTTT.

The genes are TRBV9 and TRBJ1-3; a weak D match, TRBD1 (6 bases). Trimming left V 2 bases short and J 0 bases short, with 15 bases between. The germline gives CDR1 SGDLS, CDR2 YYNGEE. CDR3 length: 17 residues. The CDR3 loop is CASSVGRGGNSGNTIYF. The CDR3 nucleotides read TGTGCCAGCAGCGTGGGGCGCGGGGGCAACTCTGGAAACACCATATATTTT.

The rearrangement links TRBV27 to TRBJ2-7, with no clear D. The CDR3 covers 14 residues. Germline V gives CDR1 MNHEY, CDR2 SMNVEV (reference sequence). Trimming pared 6 bases from V and 0 bases from J, leaving 12 bases between. The CDR3 sequence: CASRIDWPSYEQYF. The CDR3 bases are TGTGCCAGCAGGATCGACTGGCCCTCCTACGAGCAGTACTTC.

The V and J genes are TRBV5-1 and TRBJ1-1; 8 bases map to TRBD1. Germline CDR1 SGHRS, CDR2 YFSETQ. Trimming removed 1 base from V and 4 bases from J; junction bases left unmatched: 3. The CDR3 consists of 14 residues. CDR3 residues: CASSLTGGGTEAFF. DNA of the CDR3: TGCGCCAGCAGCTTGACAGGGGGAGGCACTGAAGCTTTCTTT.

Only a few counts were recorded for this clone. DNA of the CDR3: TGCGCCAGCAGCCAAGATGTGGGGGGGCGCGAGCAGTACTTC. Residues: CASSQDVGGREQYF. This chain joins TRBV4-1 and TRBJ2-7, with D perhaps TRBD2 (7 bases). CDR3 size: 14 residues. V lost 0 bases and J lost 6, with 12 bases in between. Germline V gene lookup returns CDR1 MGHRA and CDR2 YSYEKL.

In its sample, this clone was seen a few times. This chain uses TRBV21-1 with TRBJ1-2; TRBD1, the table's D call, was not compared with the DNA. TRBV21-1 is given as a pseudogene. The CDR3 contains 17 residues. The CDR3 protein is CASSRGAEYQRNYGYTF. The CDR3 DNA follows: TGTGCCAGCAGTAGGGGTGCTGAGTACCAGCGAAACTATGGCTACACCTTC.

The chain joins TRBV12-3 or TRBV12-4 to TRBJ1-2; TRBD1 agrees at 9 bases. This CDR3 is built from 13 residues. J lost 8 bases, V lost 4 bases, and 5 bases had no gene match. The CDR3 DNA reads as TGTGCCAGCAGTTCGGGGACAGGGAGAGGCTACACCTTC. It encodes CASSSGTGRGYTF.

The V gene is TRBV28, the J gene TRBJ1-1, with a possible D match to TRBD1 (5 bases). This CDR3 region has 11 residues. V was trimmed by 10 bases and J by 4 bases, leaving 10 bases between them. The germline V gene has CDR1 MDHEN and CDR2 SYDVKM. CDR3 coding DNA: TGTGCCACCCGACAGCTCACTGAAGCTTTCTTT. Translating gives CATRQLTEAFF.

The CDR3 spells CASSPQRESGNEQFF. CDR3 nucleotides: TGTGCCAGCTCACCACAGCGGGAGTCGGGCAATGAGCAGTTCTTC. The rearrangement joins TRBV18 to TRBJ2-1, with TRBD2 identical over 8 bases. CDR1 is KGHSH, CDR2 LQKENI, per germline. The trim removed 1 base at V and 6 bases at J, leaving 5 bases unmatched. CDR3 size: 15 residues.

The chain combines TRBV6-6 with TRBJ1-3; 7 positions agree with TRBD1. Germline V gene sequence: CDR1 MNHNY, CDR2 SVGAGI (reference sequence). With V trimmed by 7 bases and J by 4 bases, 7 bases remained unmatched. CDR3 length: 14 residues. The CDR3 DNA is TGTGCCAGCACCCTTACAGGGGCCGGAAACACCATATATTTT. Amino acids: CASTLTGAGNTIYF.

The chain carries TRBV27 and TRBJ1-5; D remains ambiguous. This CDR3 contains 12 residues. Looked up from germline, CDR1 is MNHEY and CDR2 is SMNVEV (reference sequence). V lost 3 bases and J 3 bases, leaving 3 bases between the germline ends. This CDR3 reads CASSFVNQPQHF. CDR3 bases: TGTGCCAGCAGTTTCGTCAATCAGCCCCAGCATTTT.

The chain employs TRBV27 and TRBJ2-1; D may be TRBD2 (6 bases). Germline CDR1 is MNHEY and CDR2 is SMNVEV (reference sequence). V was pared by 6 bases and J by 5 bases, with 23 bases between. This CDR3 comprises 17 residues. The CDR3 here is CASRRSGRERRHNEQFF. In DNA form, the CDR3 reads TGTGCCAGCAGGAGGAGCGGTCGGGAGCGCCGCCACAATGAGCAGTTCTTC.

The chain employs TRBV3-1 (or the pseudogene TRBV3-2) and TRBJ2-3, with 9 bases identical to TRBD1. Per germline, CDR1 LGHDT and CDR2 YNNKEL (reference sequence). The CDR3 consists of 15 residues. The V segment lost 4 bases and the J segment 2 bases; nucleotides outside the gene matches: 4. The CDR3 sequence: CASSPGTGPTDTQYF. The CDR3 nucleotides are TGTGCCAGCAGCCCTGGGACAGGGCCCACAGATACGCAGTATTTT.

The chain is built from TRBV24-1 and TRBJ2-3; TRBD1 aligns across 9 bases. V shed 6 bases and J 4 bases; nucleotides not matched to a gene: 7. CDR3 size: 15 residues. CDR1 is KGHDR and CDR2 is SFDVKD in the germline V gene. The CDR3: CATSYGTGIADTQYF. CDR3 sequence (DNA): TGTGCCACCAGTTACGGGACAGGGATAGCAGATACGCAGTATTTT.

V and J are TRBV5-1 and TRBJ1-2; weak D call: TRBD1 (6 bases). Germline values: CDR1 SGHRS, CDR2 YFSETQ. The V gene lost 5 bases and the J gene lost 6 bases, with 17 bases spanning the gap. This CDR3 has 14 amino acids. In DNA, the CDR3 is TGCGCCAGCAGAGCGGGACACCCAGCGGATGGCTACACCTTC. It yields the protein CASRAGHPADGYTF. The full variable domain, rest sourced from reference TRBV5-1 and TRBJ1-2, is KAGVTQTPRYLIKTRGQQVTLSCSPISGHRSVSWYQQTPGQGLQFLFEYFSETQRNKGNFPGRFSGRQFSNSRSEMNVSTLELGDSALYLCASRAGHPADGYTFGSGTRLTVV.

This sequence joins TRBV5-1 and TRBJ2-7; tentative D call: TRBD2 (5 bases). The CDR3 runs 13 residues. V lost 2 bases and J 3 bases, leaving 9 bases between the germline ends. Per the germline V gene, CDR1 is SGHRS and CDR2 is YFSETQ. The CDR3 DNA reads as TGCGCCAGCAGCTTAGTCGAGGGCTACGAGCAGTACTTC. Translation: CASSLVEGYEQYF. The full variable domain, in which reference TRBV5-1 and TRBJ2-7 provide the parts outside the CDR3, is KAGVTQTPRYLIKTRGQQVTLSCSPISGHRSVSWYQQTPGQGLQFLFEYFSETQRNKGNFPGRFSGRQFSNSRSEMNVSTLELGDSALYLCASSLVEGYEQYFGPGTRLTVT.

The chain recombines TRBV19 with TRBJ1-2; 9 bases are a match to TRBD1. The CDR3 is made up of 14 amino acids. Germline-derived CDR1 and CDR2 are LNHDA and SQIVND (reference sequence). V was pared by 7 bases and J by 6 bases, with 9 bases of the junction left unmatched. The CDR3 spells CASKLTGGENGYTF. CDR3 nucleotides: TGTGCCAGTAAATTAACAGGGGGCGAAAATGGCTACACCTTC.